Sequencing of this T cell receptor beta chain was carried out in a study of T cells in localized non-small cell lung cancer. V lost 4 bases and J lost 5, with 14 bases in between. Germline values: CDR1 SNHLY, CDR2 FYNNEI. CDR3 size: 15 residues. Clones were sequenced by immunoSEQ multiplex PCR, and TCRdb holds only the in-frame ones, with some missing. The table has tens of thousands of clones, roughly four fifths seen once. This chain uses TRBV2 with TRBJ1-4; TRBD1 is a possible D gene (5 bases). This material consisted of peripheral blood, taken before any cancer treatment. The clonotype comes from a female donor of 60 years or more with stage I lung adenocarcinoma. The CDR3 sequence: CASSGKGVPNEKLFF. The CDR3 DNA is TGTGCCAGCAGTGGAAAAGGGGTTCCCAATGAAAAACTGTTTTTT.